This TCR beta chain was retrieved from a study of T cell repertoires in cytomegalovirus infection. Study results and limitations: Frequencies of public TCR beta families were cumulated, and this identified carriers of CMV plus the relevant HLA.

TCRdb reprocessed the reads via MiXCR and lists one record per CDR3 protein. The data hold roughly 640,000 distinct CDR3 sequences, with 20% to 25% observed a single time. Germline values: CDR1 SQVTM, CDR2 ANQGSEA. The CDR3 runs 15 residues. V was pared by 1 base and J by 4 bases, with 16 bases between. This clonotype was detected a few times. Its specificity is unknown. The chain links TRBV29-1 to TRBJ1-2, with D uncertain. The sequenced material came from CD8+ T cells from PBMCs. The sequence derives from a human donor in good health (CMV status not recorded). Some clones in this sample may be carry-over from other donors' samples. CDR3 loop: CSVEGSEERGYGYTF. The CDR3 DNA reads TGCAGCGTTGAAGGCTCCGAGGAGCGGGGCTATGGCTACACCTTC.